This is a list of T cell receptor beta chains from one sample in a study of neoadjuvant anti-PD-1 for oral cavity cancer. The method was immunoSEQ multiplex PCR; TCRdb's version includes in-frame clones alone and lacks a portion of them. The repertoire holds about 15,000 clones, 35% to 40% seen once, with just under 40% in the top ten. The sequencing here drew on tumor tissue, taken after nivolumab (anti-PD-1) treatment. The receptor source for this set is a person aged 35-79 years with oral cavity squamous cell carcinoma. Both conserved end residues are part of each CDR3. Each record gives: CDR3 protein, CDR3 DNA, D gene, J gene, clone size, V gene. A D gene is named only where the DNA matches it firmly. Size values are once, few and many counts, or a class for expanded clones, and some rows have none.

CDR3: CASSPTAGGLSQFF
DNA: TGTGCCAGCAGCCCCACGGCGGGGGGACTATCTCAGTTCTTC
D: TRBD2
J: TRBJ2-1
size: -
V: TRBV9

CDR3: CASSLDGSDTQYF
DNA: TGCGCCAGCAGCTTAGATGGCTCAGATACGCAGTATTTT
D: -
J: TRBJ2-3
size: few
V: TRBV5-1

CDR3: CASSYSMWGSYGYTF
DNA: TGTGCCAGCAGTTACTCGATGTGGGGTAGCTATGGCTACACCTTC
D: -
J: TRBJ1-2
size: -
V: TRBV6-5

CDR3: CASTPTSGPGSGELFF
DNA: TGTGCCAGCACTCCTACGTCTGGGCCCGGGAGCGGGGAGCTGTTTTTT
D: -
J: TRBJ2-2
size: few
V: TRBV28

CDR3: CASSESGAGLSYGYTF
DNA: TGTGCCAGCTCAGAATCTGGGGCAGGTCTAAGCTATGGCTACACCTTC
D: -
J: TRBJ1-2
size: few
V: TRBV18

CDR3: CAGATGRNTGELFF
DNA: TGTGCCGGCGCGACAGGCAGGAACACCGGGGAGCTGTTTTTT
D: -
J: TRBJ2-2
size: -
V: TRBV7-2

CDR3: CASRSSASREQYF
DNA: TGTGCCAGCAGGTCCTCGGCTAGCCGCGAGCAGTACTTC
D: -
J: TRBJ2-7
size: -
V: TRBV6-1

CDR3: CASSVGLAGSSYNEQFF
DNA: TGTGCCAGCAGCGTTGGACTAGCGGGGAGTTCGTACAATGAGCAGTTCTTC
D: TRBD2
J: TRBJ2-1
size: -
V: TRBV9

CDR3: CASIPGSLYNSPLHF
DNA: TGTGCCAGCATTCCGGGGAGTCTCTATAATTCACCCCTCCACTTT
D: -
J: TRBJ1-6
size: once
V: TRBV6-1

CDR3: CASSKTGTTYNEQFF
DNA: TGTGCCAGCAGCAAAACCGGGACTACCTACAATGAGCAGTTCTTC
D: TRBD2
J: TRBJ2-1
size: few
V: TRBV9

CDR3: CASSLGRAYGYTF
DNA: TGTGCCAGCAGTTTGGGCAGGGCCTATGGCTACACCTTC
D: -
J: TRBJ1-2
size: -
V: TRBV27

CDR3: CASSSLTSGSYNEQFF
DNA: TGTGCCAGCAGCTCCCTAACTAGCGGGTCGTACAATGAGCAGTTCTTC
D: TRBD2
J: TRBJ2-1
size: many
V: TRBV13

CDR3: CASRQTGGRSYEQYF
DNA: TGTGCCAGCAGACAAACAGGGGGCAGATCCTACGAGCAGTACTTC
D: TRBD1
J: TRBJ2-7
size: few
V: TRBV7-8

CDR3: CASSLAVGGPNTEAFF
DNA: TGTGCCAGCAGCTTGGCCGTGGGGGGCCCAAACACTGAAGCTTTCTTT
D: -
J: TRBJ1-1
size: -
V: TRBV5-4

CDR3: CASSLVFYEQYF
DNA: TGTGCCAGCAGCTTGGTATTCTACGAGCAGTACTTC
D: -
J: TRBJ2-7
size: few
V: TRBV5-6

CDR3: CASSAPHGTGPNEQFF
DNA: TGTGCCAGCAGCGCCCCCCACGGGACAGGGCCCAATGAGCAGTTCTTC
D: TRBD1
J: TRBJ2-1
size: -
V: TRBV9

CDR3: CASSTLTRYSNQPQHF
DNA: TGTGCCAGTAGTACGTTGACAAGATATAGCAATCAGCCCCAGCATTTT
D: -
J: TRBJ1-5
size: -
V: TRBV19

CDR3: CASSQQGFLNTEAFF
DNA: TGTGCCAGCAGTCAACAGGGTTTCTTGAACACTGAAGCTTTCTTT
D: -
J: TRBJ1-1
size: -
V: TRBV6-6

CDR3: CASSVVGTGDKNIQYF
DNA: TGTGCCAGCAGCGTAGTTGGGACAGGGGACAAAAACATTCAGTACTTC
D: TRBD1
J: TRBJ2-4
size: once
V: TRBV9

CDR3: CASSWGTEAFF
DNA: TGTGCCAGCAGCTGGGGTACTGAAGCTTTCTTT
D: -
J: TRBJ1-1
size: -
V: TRBV5-6

CDR3: CASSYSVGTGELFF
DNA: TGCGCCAGCAGTTACAGCGTCGGCACCGGGGAGCTGTTTTTT
D: -
J: TRBJ2-2
size: -
V: TRBV5-1

CDR3: CASSLTRDGSGTQYF
DNA: TGTGCCAGCAGCTTAACCAGGGATGGTTCGGGGACCCAGTACTTC
D: -
J: TRBJ2-5
size: -
V: TRBV5-4

CDR3: CASSQDSVLTDTQYF
DNA: TGCGCCAGCAGCCAAGATAGCGTCCTCACAGATACGCAGTATTTT
D: -
J: TRBJ2-3
size: -
V: TRBV4-3